One and the same sample provided the 9 T cell receptor beta chains below, sequenced in a study of blood T cell repertoires in COVID-19. Sequenced by immunoSEQ multiplex PCR; TCRdb stores in-frame clones only, minus some. This table holds around 130,000 clones, 80% to 90% found once. Material: peripheral blood. These receptors were obtained from a man in his 70s with active or convalescent COVID-19.

V usage is TRBV6-5 and J usage is TRBJ1-2; 7 nucleotides match TRBD1. Trimming took 7 bases from V and 0 from J; bases not matched to a gene: 5. From germline, CDR1 is MNHEY and CDR2 SVGAGI. The CDR3 consists of 14 residues. Here the CDR3 DNA reads TGTGCCAGCAAAAAGACAGGGCCTAACTATGGCTACACCTTC. This codes for CASKKTGPNYGYTF.

This clone was counted a few times. The chain uses TRBV27 and TRBJ2-2; unclear D gene. Trimming took 6 bases from V and 5 from J, leaving 10 bases between them. The germline gives CDR1 MNHEY, CDR2 SMNVEV (reference sequence). The CDR3 loop spans 13 amino acids. The CDR3 DNA is TGTGCCAGCAGACAGAGTCGGACCGGGGAGCTGTTTTTT. This encodes CASRQSRTGELFF.

The CDR3 region is CASTTGKNTIYF. CDR3 DNA sequence: TGTGCCAGCACGACAGGGAAAAACACCATATATTTT. The rearrangement links TRBV28 to TRBJ1-3, with 7 bases fitting TRBD1. CDR3 size: 12 residues. Trimming took 7 bases from V and 6 from J; bases not matched to a gene: 3. Germline V gives CDR1 MDHEN, CDR2 SYDVKM.

The chain joins TRBV3-1 (or the pseudogene TRBV3-2) to TRBJ2-4; D may be TRBD2 (6 bases). V lost 9 bases, J lost 3 bases, and 9 bases lay in between. The CDR3 sequence is 12 residues long. CDR1 and CDR2 from the germline V gene are LGHDT and YNNKEL (reference sequence). The CDR3: CASGGVKNIQYF. As DNA, the CDR3 is TGTGCCAGTGGCGGGGTCAAAAACATTCAGTACTTC.

This clone has only one observation. CDR3 sequence: CASSLGRLAGGTGELFF. The CDR3, as DNA: TGTGCCAGCAGCTTAGGTCGACTAGCGGGAGGTACCGGGGAGCTGTTTTTT. The V gene is TRBV7-9, the J gene TRBJ2-2; TRBD2 agrees at 13 bases. The V and J ends lost 1 base and 5 bases, in that order; junction bases with no gene match: 4. Germline lookup yields CDR1 SEHNR and CDR2 FQNEAQ (reference sequence). The CDR3 totals 17 residues.

The chain links TRBV5-1 to TRBJ2-2, with 7 positions matching TRBD2. Germline values: CDR1 SGHRS, CDR2 YFSETQ. V was pared by 1 base and J by 1 base, with 7 bases of the junction left unmatched. The CDR3 length is 17 residues. DNA for the CDR3: TGCGCCAGCAGCTTGTACCTAGCGGAGGGGAACACCGGGGAGCTGTTTTTT. Encoded protein: CASSLYLAEGNTGELFF.

V is TRBV5-1 and J is TRBJ1-1; 7 bases line up with TRBD1. V lost 4 bases and J lost 1; bases outside the gene matches: 7. The CDR3 has 15 residues. CDR1 SGHRS and CDR2 YFSETQ come from the germline V gene. DNA of the CDR3: TGCGCCAGCAGCGACGGCAGGGGGGCGAACACTGAAGCTTTCTTT. It specifies CASSDGRGANTEAFF.

This chain links TRBV19 with TRBJ1-5; D is possibly TRBD1 (5 bases). This CDR3 spans 15 amino acids. CDR1 and CDR2 (germline): LNHDA, SQIVND (reference sequence). V lost 10 bases and J 2 bases, leaving 18 bases between the germline ends. The CDR3 loop is CAISAAGNGNQPQHF. CDR3 nucleotide sequence: TGTGCCATATCAGCCGCAGGGAATGGCAATCAGCCCCAGCATTTT. The full variable domain, with the rest looked up from reference TRBV19 and TRBJ1-5, is DGGITQSPKYLFRKEGQNVTLSCEQNLNHDAMYWYRQDPGQGLRLIYYSQIVNDFQKGDIAEGYSVSREKKESFPLTVTSAQKNPTAFYLCAISAAGNGNQPQHFGDGTRLSIL.

The chain couples TRBV7-2 to TRBJ1-2, with TRBD1 identical over 7 bases. V shed 3 bases, J shed 6 bases, and the junction held 4 bases outside the gene matches. This CDR3 is built from 13 residues. The germline gives CDR1 SGHTA, CDR2 FQGNSA. This CDR3 reads CASSFTGQDGYTF. In DNA form, the CDR3 reads TGTGCCAGCAGCTTTACCGGACAGGATGGCTACACCTTC.